The entry below describes one TCR beta chain. The target of this receptor is not known. Base qualities are not provided; no much larger clone lies one nucleotide away. Libraries came from the immunoSEQ multiplex PCR assay. The multiplex PCR relied on a mix of 60 forward primers for TCR Vbeta segments and 13 reverse primers for TCR Jbeta segments. The CDR3 region of rearranged TCR beta genes was amplified from genomic DNA by a multiplex PCR assay. The Illumina HiSeq System was used to sequence the amplified TCR beta libraries as 87-base-pair reads. The source study handled its data this way. In a later analysis, tens of millions of unique TCR beta chains were counted across the 650 to 750 repertoires, and around 10 million of these chains were shared by at least two donors. Raw reads were error-corrected and collapsed into unique sequences by a nearest-neighbor algorithm in which closely related sequences were merged to remove PCR and sequencing errors. V, D and J gene segments were assigned by aligning CDR3 sequences to IMGT reference sequences. For a sequence to be retained, at least a six-nucleotide match to both a V gene segment and a J gene segment was required. Rearrangements were called productive when the CDR3 lacked stop codons and stayed in frame with V and J; all others were non-productive. CDR3 was defined according to IMGT convention as the region running from the second conserved V-encoded cysteine to the conserved J-encoded phenylalanine. The earlier analysis of a few hundred of the donors excluded sequences that lacked an unambiguous match to a single V gene segment. An earlier analysis of some 610 of the donors called V segments functional above 56.7% productive rearrangements and segregating when the between-donor standard deviation exceeded 5%. A statistical classification framework was developed to diagnose cytomegalovirus status using the catalog of TCR beta chain sequences. In a later analysis, TCR nucleotide sequences were compared against IMGT/GENE-DB human TR gene sequences so that V and J genes could be assigned. In a later analysis, CDR3 sequences and most-parsimonious VDJ recombination scenarios were assigned using the TCRdist pipeline. In a later analysis, each TCR beta chain was defined by its CDR3 amino acid sequence together with its V-gene family, and reads lacking a unique V-gene family were excluded. To address suspected cross-contamination and a sequencing artifact, a later analysis removed roughly 580 highly shared, low-generation-probability nucleotide sequences. In a later analysis, a clonal expansion index was calculated for each public chain from normalized within-repertoire ranks of inferred template counts. In a later analysis, generation probabilities were computed with a VDJ recombination model fitted to out-of-frame rearrangements, and the resulting probabilities were checked against IGoR. In a later analysis, TCR-TCR, TCR-HLA and TCR-CMV co-occurrence was scored with hypergeometric tests, and a repertoire-size bias correction was applied to TCR pairs. False discovery rates were estimated in a later analysis by permuting HLA or CMV assignments 20 times. In a later analysis, co-occurring TCRs were grouped using DBSCAN, and TCRdist sequence similarity was added for clustering within HLA-allele-positive subsets. Co-occurrence clustering excluded repertoires with fewer than 30,000 or more than 120,000 public chains, plus five with anomalous nucleotide sharing. TCRdb stores this immuneACCESS table with in-frame sequences only. Part of the clones is absent; in the studies checked, under half of the shortfall reflects unresolved V genes, and no reason is known for the rest. D and trimming come from the DNA, and the V and J calls and clone size come from that table. For this sample the table gives 130,000 or so clones, of which roughly 87% were detected only once. The ten largest clones represent around 1.6% of the sample.

The CDR3 runs 13 residues from the cysteine to the phenylalanine. Of all the DNA, just the CDR3 is kept, 39 bases in frame from base 1. Trimming costs V 1 base and J 1 base, and their ends lie 4 bases apart. Looking up the germline V gene (reference sequence) yields CDR1 PRHDT and CDR2 FYEKMQ. The data were obtained in a study of cytomegalovirus exposure and HLA in healthy donors (dated by TCRdb to between 2016 and 2019). Looking at the study overall: An earlier analysis of roughly 630 of the donors reported 250 to 300 Gb of sequence data and 100 million to 130 million unique TCR beta sequences from 150 million to 200 million T cells. An earlier analysis of 450 to 750 of the donors used high-throughput TCR beta sequencing to judge whether each TCR beta V gene segment behaved as functional or pseudogenic. Rather than using new phenotypic data, the later analysis identified candidate immune exposures from TCR beta sequences and from how often those sequences occurred across donors. In addition to the first cohort of hundreds of subjects, a separate validation cohort of around 110 different subjects was used. The number of typed donors differed by locus: 629-630 for A, B, C, DRB1 and DQB1; approximately 520 for DQA1; some 590 for DPA1; and 400 to 480 for DPB1. Donor age, sex, ethnicity and CMV serostatus were compiled together with the repertoire data. A later analysis re-analyzed previously published TCR beta repertoires from 666 donors and added high-resolution HLA genotyping to study TCR occurrence patterns. Because of strong linkage in the cohort, roughly five DR-DQ haplotypes were treated as single units for association and clustering. Using immunosequencing, the study profiled T cell repertoires from fewer than 700 subjects and related those repertoires to cytomegalovirus serostatus. Among 300 to 500 genotyped donors of the cohort, an average of roughly 230,000 unique TCR beta nucleotide sequences was sequenced per donor, of which 15% to 20% were non-productive. To predict cytomegalovirus infection status, the study combined high-throughput TCR immunosequencing, statistical association of individual TCRs with disease status, and machine learning. An early release that covered about 600 HLA-typed donors contained approximately 300 gigabases of sequencing data and about 84 million unique TCR sequences. Of the roughly 400 genotyped donors, 70% to 90% were placed in the genetic ancestry cluster associated with self-reported Caucasian donors. In a later genetic analysis, genome-wide SNP genotypes for about three fifths of the 666 donors were used, and that subset was treated as a discovery cohort. Every repertoire in the discovery cohort had been generated on one and the same sequencing platform. The study aimed to test whether signatures of past pathogen exposure could be identified by cataloging public T cell receptors. Class I and class II HLA loci were covered by the typing at four-digit resolution.

What the research found in general, with its limitations: Most CMV-associated TCR beta chains appeared to be HLA-restricted in a later analysis, and the HLA associations seemed to be driven largely by CMV exposure. The presence/absence analyses assumed that sequencing depth was roughly uniform across donors, and that assumption may not be true. A further reported finding was that TCR beta sequences accurately predicted the HLA-A and HLA-B alleles for most subjects in the first cohort. In a later analysis, several top co-occurrence clusters were reported to appear linked to parvovirus B19, influenza, CMV and Epstein-Barr virus. Some IMGT-functional V segments, including TRBV6-2 and TRBV6-3, could not be told apart with the 87-base-pair reads, so those segments were excluded. The classifier was reported to diagnose cytomegalovirus status with high specificity and sensitivity in both the original cohort and the validation cohort. The only immune exposure information available for the cohort was CMV serostatus. Compared with the roughly 670-donor mean, donors in an Asian-associated ancestry cluster had fewer N-insertions in productive TCRs, according to a later genetic analysis. When HLA alleles, especially DR and DQ, strongly co-occurred, attributing TCR associations to individual alleles was difficult. A later genetic analysis associated a missense DCLRE1C variant with V-gene and J-gene trimming of TCR beta chains, and an independent cohort replicated the association. In vitro tests confirmed that a few of the cytomegalovirus-associated TCR beta chains recognize cytomegalovirus antigens. This cohort had only TCR beta chains sequenced, and the lack of alpha or paired-chain data limited which features could be detected. Some 15 rarely observed V segments, including chromosome 9 orphons, were excluded from the earlier analysis of about 600 of the donors because counts were too low. Linkage disequilibrium might explain the correlated functional status among segregating V segments, but an unknown experimental factor could not be excluded. In a later analysis, 15,000 to 20,000 TCR beta sequences were associated with specific HLA alleles at a false discovery rate of 0.05. Compared with equally common non-associated chains, HLA-associated TCR beta chains in a later analysis were more clonally expanded and had lower generation probabilities. It was suggested by the authors that the approach could potentially be generalized to other disease states and immunological phenotypes. Because some donors lacked HLA typing at each locus, the association tests relied only on the typed subset. An earlier analysis of around 540 of the donors showed that most TCR beta V segments appeared in productive rearrangements either about 87% or about 30% of the time, which broadly matched IMGT annotations. Across donors, most TCR sequences were observed very rarely, whereas some public TCRs were present in many individuals. In the study, 150 to 200 TCR beta chains were listed as associated with cytomegalovirus. According to a later analysis, TCR association rates differed among HLA loci, with DRB1 alleles showing the most associated TCRs and HLA-C alleles showing the fewest. A cluster of highly shared sequence variants was judged likely to be a technical artifact of the sequencing pipeline.

The cohort was made up of under 800 healthy bone marrow donors. At the time of sampling, all cohort members were nominally healthy, though unrecorded immune exposures were likely present. The donor tested CMV seronegative, placing the donor among the roughly 350 seronegative members of the cohort. Each donor provided a peripheral blood sample, and peripheral blood mononuclear cells were used for TCR beta sequencing. Genomic DNA was extracted from the blood cell samples with the Qiagen DNeasy Blood Extraction Kit. The TCR sequence derives from a woman aged 18 to 35 in good health and CMV-seronegative. The chain uses TRBV13 and TRBJ1-1; no D gene is confidently identified. Sequenced material: PBMCs. The CDR3 sequence is CASSLVGNTEAFF. The sequence in DNA is TGTGCCAGCAGCTTAGTCGGGAACACTGAAGCTTTCTTT.